One and the same sample provided the 21 T cell receptor beta chains below, sequenced in a study of shared clonotypes between healthy human individuals. Profiling relied on immunoSEQ multiplex PCR, and the TCRdb table lists in-frame clones only, not all of them. The profile shows 2.5 million or so clones, just over 90% of them singletons. The sequenced sample was naive CD4+ T cells sorted from blood. Subset denoted: CD45RA+ positively selected. Source of these receptors: a young man in good health.

V usage is TRBV6-1 and J usage is TRBJ1-5, with a tentative D call TRBD1 (6 bases). This CDR3 comprises 14 residues. Germline-derived CDR1 and CDR2 are MNHNS and SASEGT. V gave up 1 base and J gave up 7 bases, with 11 bases separating them. Written as DNA, the CDR3 is TGTGCCAGCAGTGAAGACAGGGCGTGGCAGCCCCAGCATTTT. Translating gives CASSEDRAWQPQHF.

This chain links TRBV6-1 with TRBJ2-7, with 8 bases matching TRBD2. Trimming removed 4 bases from V and 3 bases from J; junction bases left unmatched: 8. The CDR3 spans 15 residues. Germline lookup yields CDR1 MNHNS and CDR2 SASEGT. CDR3 sequence: CASSAEGTRGYEQYF. The CDR3 coding sequence is TGTGCCAGCAGTGCCGAGGGGACTAGAGGCTACGAGCAGTACTTC.

This chain joins TRBV11-3 and TRBJ2-2, with no clear D. Germline CDR1 is SGHNT and CDR2 is YENEEA. There are 16 residues in the CDR3. Trimming took 7 bases from V and 6 from J, leaving 21 bases between them. CDR3 residues: CASNLRPHSFAGELFF. The CDR3 region has the DNA TGTGCCAGCAACCTCAGACCTCATTCATTTGCCGGGGAGCTGTTTTTT. The variable domain in full, with the rest retrieved from reference TRBV11-3 and TRBJ2-2, is EAGVVQSPRYKIIEKKQPVAFWCNPISGHNTLYWYLQNLGQGPELLIRYENEEAVDDSQLPKDRFSAERLKGVDSTLKIQPAELGDSAVYLCASNLRPHSFAGELFFGEGSRLTVL.

The chain recombines TRBV11-2 with TRBJ1-4; 9 bases are a match to TRBD1. Germline trimming cut 8 bases from V and 8 bases from J; bases unmatched to any gene: 9. This CDR3 contains 14 residues. Looked up from germline, CDR1 is SGHAT and CDR2 is FQNNGV. The CDR3 DNA reads as TGTGCCAGCGGGACCGGGACAGGGTCCGAAAAACTGTTTTTT. It yields the protein CASGTGTGSEKLFF.

As for this clone: Other DNA sequences from this sample encode an identical CDR3 as well. This chain joins TRBV9 and TRBJ2-5, with TRBD1 as a possible D gene (6 bases). Trimming cost V 0 bases and J 5 bases, with 8 bases left between them. CDR1 is SGDLS and CDR2 is YYNGEE in the germline V gene. The CDR3 runs to 13 residues. CDR3 region: CASSVGGRETQYF. The CDR3 nucleotides are TGTGCCAGCAGCGTAGGGGGGCGGGAGACCCAGTACTTC.

This chain joins TRBV10-3 and TRBJ2-7; 11 bases fit TRBD2. V trimming: 0 bases; J trimming: 7 bases; junction bases outside the gene matches: 5. This CDR3 is built from 15 residues. Germline V gene data show CDR1 as ENHRY and CDR2 as SYGVKD. The CDR3 region is CAISESATSGEEQYF. The DNA of the CDR3 is TGTGCCATCAGTGAGTCGGCGACTAGCGGGGAAGAGCAGTACTTC.

This clone has just one count. The rearrangement links TRBV2 to TRBJ1-6, with a tentative D call TRBD1 (5 bases). Per germline, CDR1 SNHLY and CDR2 FYNNEI. The CDR3 is made up of 13 amino acids. The V gene lost 7 bases and the J gene lost 10 bases, with 14 bases spanning the gap. CDR3 protein: CASKGQGDSPLHF. Written as DNA, the CDR3 is TGTGCCAGCAAAGGGCAGGGCGACTCACCCCTCCACTTT.

The genes are TRBV5-4 and TRBJ2-1; unclear D gene. Germline V gives CDR1 SGHNT, CDR2 YYREEE (reference sequence). Trimming took off 4 bases at V and 5 bases at J, with 10 bases between the two ends. The CDR3 is made up of 13 amino acids. CDR3: CASSGRTDNEQFF. DNA of the CDR3: TGTGCCAGCAGCGGACGTACCGACAATGAGCAGTTCTTC.

J is TRBJ2-1 and V is TRBV19, with D maybe TRBD2 (6 bases). Germline V gene lookup returns CDR1 LNHDA and CDR2 SQIVND (reference sequence). V lost 0 bases and J 7 bases, leaving 13 bases between the germline ends. The CDR3 is 15 residues long. CDR3 in DNA: TGTGCCAGTAGTATAGAGGCTAGCGTGGGGAATGAGCAGTTCTTC. Translation: CASSIEASVGNEQFF.

This clone was counted only a few times. The chain is built from TRBV30 and TRBJ1-5, with D perhaps TRBD1 (5 bases). Per germline, CDR1 GTSNPN and CDR2 SVGIG (reference sequence). This CDR3 region has 14 residues. Trimming took off 1 base at V and 7 bases at J, with 14 bases between the two ends. The CDR3 DNA reads as TGTGCCTGGAGTGGAGGCAGGGTTGGACAGCCCCAGCATTTT. Encoded protein: CAWSGGRVGQPQHF.

This clone was counted a single time. This chain links TRBV5-1 with TRBJ2-3, with D tentatively TRBD2 (6 bases). Trimming shortened V by 0 bases and J by 1 base, and 12 bases separated the two germline ends. The CDR3 is 16 residues long. CDR1 SGHRS and CDR2 YFSETQ come from the germline V gene. The CDR3 DNA reads as TGCGCCAGCAGCTTGGAGGCGGGGCGGGGCACAGATACGCAGTATTTT. This gives the protein CASSLEAGRGTDTQYF. The whole variable domain, filled in from reference TRBV5-1 and TRBJ2-3, reads KAGVTQTPRYLIKTRGQQVTLSCSPISGHRSVSWYQQTPGQGLQFLFEYFSETQRNKGNFPGRFSGRQFSNSRSEMNVSTLELGDSALYLCASSLEAGRGTDTQYFGPGTRLTVL.

The rearrangement uses TRBV5-1 and TRBJ2-2; D possibly corresponds to TRBD1 (6 bases). The germline V gene encodes CDR1 SGHRS and CDR2 YFSETQ. There are 15 residues in the CDR3. The V end was cut by 4 bases, the J end by 1 base, with 11 bases between. CDR3 sequence reads: CASSTQQGNTGELFF. The CDR3 DNA sequence: TGCGCCAGCAGCACCCAACAGGGGAACACCGGGGAGCTGTTTTTT.

The V and J genes are TRBV11-2 and TRBJ2-1, with 9 bases fitting TRBD2. CDR3 length equals 15 residues. V lost 2 bases to trimming and J lost 5 bases; unmatched junction nucleotides: 4. Germline V gives CDR1 SGHAT, CDR2 FQNNGV. The CDR3 spells CASSLRAGGNNEQFF. The CDR3 DNA follows: TGTGCCAGCAGCTTAAGAGCGGGGGGTAACAATGAGCAGTTCTTC. The full variable domain, completed using reference TRBV11-2 and TRBJ2-1, is EAGVAQSPRYKIIEKRQSVAFWCNPISGHATLYWYQQILGQGPKLLIQFQNNGVVDDSQLPKDRFSAERLKGVDSTLKIQPAKLEDSAVYLCASSLRAGGNNEQFFGPGTRLTVL.

This clone was found a few times. The chain combines TRBV10-1 with TRBJ1-6; D is unresolved. CDR1 and CDR2 (germline): WNHNN, SYGVQD (reference sequence). This CDR3 is 10 amino acids long. The V end lost 10 bases, the J end lost 8 bases, and 6 bases lay between the germline ends. CDR3 in amino acids: CAIPYSPLHF. The CDR3 nucleotides are TGCGCCATTCCTTATTCACCCCTCCACTTT.

The rearrangement uses TRBV11-2 and TRBJ1-1, with D hard to call. Germline lookup yields CDR1 SGHAT and CDR2 FQNNGV. The CDR3 consists of 14 residues. The germline V and J ends were trimmed by 5 bases and 2 bases, with 12 bases remaining between them. The CDR3 DNA reads as TGTGCCAGCAGCCCTGGACGGATTAACACTGAAGCTTTCTTT. It translates to CASSPGRINTEAFF.

The chain employs TRBV27 and TRBJ2-2; no reliable D call. CDR1 is MNHEY and CDR2 is SMNVEV in the germline V gene (reference sequence). The CDR3 has 15 amino acids. V was shortened by 5 bases and J by 5 bases, with 15 bases between the two germline ends. The CDR3 reads CASSPQLAGTGELFF. CDR3 sequence (DNA): TGTGCCAGCAGTCCCCAATTAGCTGGTACCGGGGAGCTGTTTTTT.

J is TRBJ1-2 and V is TRBV10-3; 10 bases are shared with TRBD1. This CDR3 has 20 residues. The V and J ends lost 3 bases and 0 bases, in that order; junction bases with no gene match: 16. Germline V gene data show CDR1 as ENHRY and CDR2 as SYGVKD. The CDR3 spells CAISDPRARDRGASNYGYTF. CDR3 sequence (DNA): TGTGCCATCAGTGACCCCCGGGCTCGGGACAGGGGCGCTTCTAACTATGGCTACACCTTC.

This chain uses TRBV2 with TRBJ2-5; perhaps TRBD1 as D (5 bases). V was clipped by 3 bases and J by 7 bases, with 15 bases between them. Germline V gene lookup returns CDR1 SNHLY and CDR2 FYNNEI. The CDR3 runs 14 residues. CDR3 amino acids: CASSDSAGWATQYF. CDR3 bases: TGTGCCAGCAGTGATTCGGCAGGGTGGGCGACCCAGTACTTC.

The chain is built from TRBV28 and TRBJ2-7; 13 bases match TRBD2. Germline V gives CDR1 MDHEN, CDR2 SYDVKM. V lost 5 bases to trimming and J lost 1 base; unmatched junction nucleotides: 8. This CDR3 spans 17 amino acids. This chain's CDR3 is CASSPGGTSGISYEQYF. CDR3 nucleotide sequence: TGTGCCAGCAGTCCGGGCGGGACTAGCGGGATTTCCTACGAGCAGTACTTC.

Note on this clone: One end of the junction is discordant with germline, which a read error may explain. This chain joins TRBV7-9 and TRBJ2-5; the D is unclear. The CDR3 spans 12 residues. Germline lookup yields CDR1 SEHNR and CDR2 FQNEAQ (reference sequence). Written as DNA, the CDR3 is TGTGCCAGCACACAGCTCCAAGAGACCCGGTACTTC. As protein: CASTQLQETRYF.

The chain has TRBV28 and TRBJ2-7; 7 bases line up with TRBD1. CDR1 is MDHEN, CDR2 SYDVKM, per germline. The CDR3 contains 15 residues. Unmatched junction bases numbered 12, after V lost 5 bases and J lost 5 bases. DNA for the CDR3: TGTGCCAGCAGTGACATCACGACAGGGAAGGACGAGCAGTACTTC. Translated, it gives CASSDITTGKDEQYF.